The clone carrying this TCR beta chain was recorded once. Its matching antigen is unknown. The source of the sample is a study of blood T cells in healthy people across ages. Findings and limits, study-wide: Unsorted PBMCs blocked a conclusive comparison of naive and antigen-experienced cells.

Peripheral blood, around 10 milliliters per donor, was collected. CDR1 is MNHEY, CDR2 SMNVEV, per germline (reference sequence). The CDR3 is 13 residues long. V was cut by 6 bases and J by 6 bases, with 12 bases left in between. The use of a sample-barcoded 5' primer and a J-beta primer mix characterized a second PCR of roughly 7 to 11 cycles. Using its own MiXCR run on the 5' RACE reads, TCRdb lists one record per CDR3 protein. The sample yields fewer than 800,000 distinct CDR3 sequences, 32% seen once. The gene calls are TRBV27 and TRBJ2-4; D unresolved. This TCR was sampled from an elderly woman in good health. Sequencing input: blood. Here the CDR3 reads CASSLGIGNIQYF. DNA of the CDR3: TGTGCCAGCAGCCTAGGGATAGGAAACATTCAGTACTTC.